This T cell receptor (beta chain) was obtained from a study of CD8 T cells in ankylosing spondylitis. Study-wide points: Seemingly distinctive of ankylosing spondylitis blood was a TCR beta motif formed by eight highly homologous variants. Disease-associated clones were CD8+ and fairly uncommon in peripheral blood.

TCRdb independently ran MiXCR on the 5' RACE reads; one entry per CDR3 protein. The sample has around 150,000 distinct CDR3 sequences; approximately 10% are singletons. To note about this clonotype: Its antigen is not identified.

The CDR3 is 15 amino acids. Germline-derived CDR1 and CDR2 are SNHLY and FYNNEI. V lost 4 bases to trimming and J lost 0 bases, with 11 bases between them. Specimen: blood, either unsorted or a sorted T cell fraction (not recorded which). The V and J genes are TRBV2 and TRBJ2-3; either TRBD1 or TRBD2 may supply D (5 bases each). The receptor was derived from a male donor with ankylosing spondylitis or in good health (not recorded which). The CDR3 nucleotides read TGTGCCAGCAGTGTCAAGAGGGGTAGCACAGATACGCAGTATTTT. As protein: CASSVKRGSTDTQYF.